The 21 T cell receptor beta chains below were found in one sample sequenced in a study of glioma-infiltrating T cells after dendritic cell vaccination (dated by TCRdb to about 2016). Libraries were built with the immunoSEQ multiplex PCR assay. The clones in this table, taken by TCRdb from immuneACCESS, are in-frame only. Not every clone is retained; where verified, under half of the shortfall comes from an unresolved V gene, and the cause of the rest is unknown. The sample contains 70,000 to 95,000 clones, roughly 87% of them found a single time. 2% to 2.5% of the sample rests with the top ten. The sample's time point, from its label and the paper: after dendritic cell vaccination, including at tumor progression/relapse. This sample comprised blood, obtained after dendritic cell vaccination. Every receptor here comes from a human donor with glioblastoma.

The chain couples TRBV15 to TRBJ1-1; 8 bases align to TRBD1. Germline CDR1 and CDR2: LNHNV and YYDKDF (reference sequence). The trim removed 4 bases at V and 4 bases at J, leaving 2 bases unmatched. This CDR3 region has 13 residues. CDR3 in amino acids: CATSKTGATEAFF. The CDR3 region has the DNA TGTGCCACCAGCAAGACAGGGGCCACTGAAGCTTTCTTT.

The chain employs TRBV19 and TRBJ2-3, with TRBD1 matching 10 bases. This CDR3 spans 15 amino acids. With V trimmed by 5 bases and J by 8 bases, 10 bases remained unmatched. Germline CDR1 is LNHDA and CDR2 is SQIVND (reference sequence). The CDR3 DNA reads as TGTGCCAGTAGTTTCGGGACAGGGGCCCCGGGTACGCAGTATTTT. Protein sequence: CASSFGTGAPGTQYF.

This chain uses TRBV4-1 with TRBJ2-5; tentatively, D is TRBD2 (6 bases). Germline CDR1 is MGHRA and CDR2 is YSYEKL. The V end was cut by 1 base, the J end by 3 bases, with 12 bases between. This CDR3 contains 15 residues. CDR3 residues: CASSQVHASEETQYF. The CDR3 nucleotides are TGCGCCAGCAGCCAAGTTCACGCTAGCGAAGAGACCCAGTACTTC.

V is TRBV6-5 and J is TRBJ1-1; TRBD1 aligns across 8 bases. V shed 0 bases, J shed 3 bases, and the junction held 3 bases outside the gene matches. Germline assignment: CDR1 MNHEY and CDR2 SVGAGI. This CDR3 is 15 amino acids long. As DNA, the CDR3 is TGTGCCAGCAGTTACTCGGACAGGGCGGACACTGAAGCTTTCTTT. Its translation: CASSYSDRADTEAFF.

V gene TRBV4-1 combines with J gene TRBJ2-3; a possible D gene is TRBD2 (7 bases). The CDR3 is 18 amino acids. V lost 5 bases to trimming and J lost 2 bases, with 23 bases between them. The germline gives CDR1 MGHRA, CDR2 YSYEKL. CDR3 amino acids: CASSSEGGATNNTDTQYF. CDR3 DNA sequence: TGCGCCAGCAGCTCGGAGGGGGGGGCTACAAATAACACAGATACGCAGTATTTT.

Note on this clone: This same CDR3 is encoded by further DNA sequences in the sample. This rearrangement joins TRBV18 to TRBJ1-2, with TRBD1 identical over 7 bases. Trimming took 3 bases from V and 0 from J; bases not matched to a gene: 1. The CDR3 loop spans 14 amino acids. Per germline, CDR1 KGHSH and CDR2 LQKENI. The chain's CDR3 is CASSPQGANYGYTF. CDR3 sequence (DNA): TGTGCCAGCTCACCTCAGGGGGCTAACTATGGCTACACCTTC.

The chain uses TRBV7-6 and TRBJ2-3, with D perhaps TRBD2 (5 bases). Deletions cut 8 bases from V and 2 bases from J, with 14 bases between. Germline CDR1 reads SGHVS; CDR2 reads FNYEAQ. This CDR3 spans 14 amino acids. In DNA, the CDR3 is TGTGCCAGCGGCGGACTCGGCAACACAGATACGCAGTATTTT. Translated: CASGGLGNTDTQYF. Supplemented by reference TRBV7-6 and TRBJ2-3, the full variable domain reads GAGVSQSPRYKVTKRGQDVALRCDPISGHVSLYWYRQALGQGPEFLTYFNYEAQQDKSGLPNDRFSAERPEGSISTLTIQRTEQRDSAMYRCASGGLGNTDTQYFGPGTRLTVL.

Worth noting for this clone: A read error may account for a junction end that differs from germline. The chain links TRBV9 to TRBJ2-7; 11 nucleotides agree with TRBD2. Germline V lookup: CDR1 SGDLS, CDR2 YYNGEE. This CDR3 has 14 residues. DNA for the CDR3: TGTGCCAGCAGCGCCACTAGCGGGAGATCCTTTGAACACTTC. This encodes CASSATSGRSFEHF.

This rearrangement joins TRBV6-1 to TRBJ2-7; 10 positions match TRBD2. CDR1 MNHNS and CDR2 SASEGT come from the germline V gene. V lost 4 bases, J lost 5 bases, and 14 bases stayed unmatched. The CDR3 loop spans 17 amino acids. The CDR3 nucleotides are TGTGCCAGCAGTGCAACCCGGGGGGCTAGCGGGAGCAACGAGCAGTACTTC. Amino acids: CASSATRGASGSNEQYF.

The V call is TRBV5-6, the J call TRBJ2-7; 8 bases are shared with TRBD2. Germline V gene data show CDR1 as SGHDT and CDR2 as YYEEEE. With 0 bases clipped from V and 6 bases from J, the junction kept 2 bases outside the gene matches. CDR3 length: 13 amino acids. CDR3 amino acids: CASSLEAGGEQYF. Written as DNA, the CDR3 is TGTGCCAGCAGCTTGGAGGCGGGAGGCGAGCAGTACTTC.

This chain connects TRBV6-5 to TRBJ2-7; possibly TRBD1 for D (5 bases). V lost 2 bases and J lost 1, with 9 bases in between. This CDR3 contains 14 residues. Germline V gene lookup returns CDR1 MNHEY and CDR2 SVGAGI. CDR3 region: CASSYGASSYEQYF. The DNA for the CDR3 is TGTGCCAGCAGTTACGGGGCATCTTCCTACGAGCAGTACTTC.

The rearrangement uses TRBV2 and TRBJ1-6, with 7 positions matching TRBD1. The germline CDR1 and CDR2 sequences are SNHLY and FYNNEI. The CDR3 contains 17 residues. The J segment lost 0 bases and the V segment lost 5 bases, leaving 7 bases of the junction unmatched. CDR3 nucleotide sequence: TGTGCCAGCAGTCGGGGACAGTATAGCTCCTATAATTCACCCCTCCACTTT. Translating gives CASSRGQYSSYNSPLHF.

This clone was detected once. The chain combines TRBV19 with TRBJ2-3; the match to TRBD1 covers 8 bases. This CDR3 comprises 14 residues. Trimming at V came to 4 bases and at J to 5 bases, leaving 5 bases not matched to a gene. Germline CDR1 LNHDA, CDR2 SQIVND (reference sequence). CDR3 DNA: TGTGCCAGTAGTAAGCAGGGGGCACAAGATACGCAGTATTTT. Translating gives CASSKQGAQDTQYF.

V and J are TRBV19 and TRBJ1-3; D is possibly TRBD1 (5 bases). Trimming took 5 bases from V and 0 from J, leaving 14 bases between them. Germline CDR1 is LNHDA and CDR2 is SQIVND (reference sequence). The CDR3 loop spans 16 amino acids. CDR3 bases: TGTGCCAGTAGTGGGGACTTTTGGATCTCTGGAAACACCATATATTTT. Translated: CASSGDFWISGNTIYF.

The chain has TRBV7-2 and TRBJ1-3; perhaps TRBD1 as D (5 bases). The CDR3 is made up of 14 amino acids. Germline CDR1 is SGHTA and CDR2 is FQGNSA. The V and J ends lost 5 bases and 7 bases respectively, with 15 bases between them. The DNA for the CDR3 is TGTGCCAGCAGCCTGGACAATTCCGGCAACACCATATATTTT. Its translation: CASSLDNSGNTIYF.

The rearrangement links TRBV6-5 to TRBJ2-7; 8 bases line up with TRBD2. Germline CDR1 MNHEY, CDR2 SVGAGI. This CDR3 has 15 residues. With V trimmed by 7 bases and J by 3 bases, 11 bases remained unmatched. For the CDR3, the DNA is TGTGCCAGCAACCCAGGGGCGGGAGGTATCTACGAGCAGTACTTC. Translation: CASNPGAGGIYEQYF.

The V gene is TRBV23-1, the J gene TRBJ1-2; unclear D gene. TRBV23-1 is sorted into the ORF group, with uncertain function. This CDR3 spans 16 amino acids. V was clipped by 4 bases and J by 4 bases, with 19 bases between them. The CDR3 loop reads CASSRYPAPGIYGYTF. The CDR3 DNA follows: TGCGCCAGCAGTCGATATCCAGCCCCGGGGATCTATGGCTACACCTTC.

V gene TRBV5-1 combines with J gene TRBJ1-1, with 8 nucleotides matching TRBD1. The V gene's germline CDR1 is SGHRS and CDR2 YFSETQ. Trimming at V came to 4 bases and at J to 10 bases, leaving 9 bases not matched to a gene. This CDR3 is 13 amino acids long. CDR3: CASSRTGKVAAFF. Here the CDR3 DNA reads TGCGCCAGCAGCCGGACAGGGAAGGTTGCAGCTTTCTTT.

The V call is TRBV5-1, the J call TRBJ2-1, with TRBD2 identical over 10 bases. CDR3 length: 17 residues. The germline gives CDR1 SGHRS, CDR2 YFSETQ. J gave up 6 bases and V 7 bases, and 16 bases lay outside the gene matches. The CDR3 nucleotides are TGCGCCAGCGGCGATCGCATAGCGGGAGGAATTTCCAATGAGCAGTTCTTC. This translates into CASGDRIAGGISNEQFF.

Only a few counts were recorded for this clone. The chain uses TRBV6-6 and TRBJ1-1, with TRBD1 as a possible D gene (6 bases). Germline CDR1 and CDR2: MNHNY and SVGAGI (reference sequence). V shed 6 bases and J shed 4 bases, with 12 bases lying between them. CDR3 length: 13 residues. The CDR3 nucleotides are TGTGCCAGCAGCAATACAGGGATCACTGAAGCTTTCTTT. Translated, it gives CASSNTGITEAFF.

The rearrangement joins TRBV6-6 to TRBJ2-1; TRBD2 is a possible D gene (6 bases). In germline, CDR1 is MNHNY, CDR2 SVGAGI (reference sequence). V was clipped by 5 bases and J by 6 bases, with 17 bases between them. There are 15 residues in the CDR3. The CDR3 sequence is CASSPTKGAGNEQFF. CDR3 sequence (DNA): TGTGCCAGCAGTCCCACGAAGGGAGCGGGCAATGAGCAGTTCTTC.